One and the same sample provided the 16 T cell receptor beta chains below, sequenced in a study of blood T cell repertoires in COVID-19. The table came from immunoSEQ multiplex PCR; TCRdb's copy has only in-frame clones and leaves some out. Altogether under 150,000 clones are present, about nine tenths being singletons, with the ten largest covering roughly 4.5%. The sample was peripheral blood. Receptors originate from a man aged 55 to 69 with COVID-19, enrolled during active disease.

The chain carries TRBV12-3 or TRBV12-4 and TRBJ1-1; the D is unclear. V lost 4 bases, J lost 8 bases, and 14 bases lay in between. The CDR3 has 13 residues. This CDR3 is CASSSQERSEAFF. The CDR3 region has the DNA TGTGCCAGCAGTTCCCAGGAGCGGTCCGAAGCTTTCTTT.

The J gene is TRBJ2-7, the V gene TRBV10-2, with 7 bases matching TRBD2. V dropped 4 bases and J dropped 3; count of bases not matched to a gene: 0. The CDR3 has 12 amino acids. Germline lookup yields CDR1 WSHSY and CDR2 SAAADI. The CDR3 nucleotides are TGCGCCAGCAGTGGGGACTACTACGAGCAGTACTTC. This translates into CASSGDYYEQYF.

The chain has TRBV18 and TRBJ2-7; 11 bases are shared with TRBD2. The CDR3 consists of 16 residues. Unmatched junction bases numbered 11, after V lost 3 bases and J lost 7 bases. CDR1 KGHSH and CDR2 LQKENI come from the germline V gene. CDR3 loop: CASSPYSGRAGGEQYF. For the CDR3, the DNA is TGTGCCAGCTCACCGTATAGCGGGAGGGCCGGAGGGGAGCAGTACTTC. The variable domain in full, completed from reference TRBV18 and TRBJ2-7, reads NAGVMQNPRHLVRRRGQEARLRCSPMKGHSHVYWYRQLPEEGLKFMVYLQKENIIDESGMPKERFSAEFPKEGPSILRIQQVVRGDSAAYFCASSPYSGRAGGEQYFGPGTRLTVT.

The J gene is TRBJ2-3, the V gene TRBV7-9; no reliable D call. V was pared by 4 bases and J by 3 bases, with 11 bases between. This CDR3 is built from 14 residues. Germline V gives CDR1 SEHNR, CDR2 FQNEAQ (reference sequence). The CDR3 loop reads CASSSSGGTDTQYF. The CDR3 DNA follows: TGTGCCAGCAGCTCTTCTGGCGGAACAGATACGCAGTATTTT.

The chain uses TRBV6-2 or TRBV6-3 and TRBJ2-3; 7 positions agree with TRBD2. The trim removed 5 bases at V and 6 bases at J, leaving 5 bases unmatched. CDR1 is MNHEY and CDR2 is SVGEGT in the germline V gene. The CDR3 runs to 13 residues. The CDR3 loop is CASSPLAVDTQYF. The DNA of the CDR3 is TGTGCCAGCAGTCCGCTAGCGGTTGATACGCAGTATTTT.

The chain uses TRBV27 and TRBJ2-1, with 13 bases lining up with TRBD2. The CDR3 spans 14 residues. The J segment lost 4 bases and the V segment lost 6 bases, leaving 0 bases of the junction unmatched. Germline loops: CDR1 MNHEY, CDR2 SMNVEV (reference sequence). The CDR3: CASRGLAGYNEQFF. The CDR3, as DNA: TGTGCCAGCAGGGGACTAGCGGGATACAATGAGCAGTTCTTC.

The rearrangement links TRBV4-2 to TRBJ1-2; perhaps TRBD1 as D (6 bases). V was cut by 2 bases and J by 6 bases, with 19 bases left in between. Germline V gene data show CDR1 as LGHNA and CDR2 as YNFKEQ. This CDR3 has 16 residues. The CDR3 reads CASSQPISGDTDGYTF. Written as DNA, the CDR3 is TGTGCCAGCAGCCAACCAATCTCAGGGGACACAGATGGCTACACCTTC.

The CDR3 protein is CASWTRMNTEAFF. CDR3 DNA: TGTGCCTCATGGACAAGAATGAACACTGAAGCTTTCTTT. V usage is TRBV30 and J usage is TRBJ1-1, with D perhaps matching TRBD1 (5 bases). Looked up from germline, CDR1 is GTSNPN and CDR2 is SVGIG (reference sequence). Trimming removed 7 bases from V and 0 bases from J, with 12 bases in between. The length of the CDR3 is 13 residues.

V gene TRBV18 combines with J gene TRBJ2-2; TRBD2 matches at 11 bases. Germline CDR1 reads KGHSH; CDR2 reads LQKENI. The CDR3 consists of 16 residues. The V segment lost 6 bases and the J segment 0 bases; nucleotides outside the gene matches: 3. The CDR3 DNA follows: TGTGCCAGCTCGCGACTAGCGGGGACGAACACCGGGGAGCTGTTTTTT. Translated, it gives CASSRLAGTNTGELFF.

The rearrangement links TRBV7-2 to TRBJ2-7, with 9 bases that match TRBD1. The V gene end was trimmed by 5 bases and the J gene end by 4 bases; junction bases not matched to a gene: 6. The CDR3 has 14 amino acids. Germline V gives CDR1 SGHTA, CDR2 FQGNSA. CDR3 coding DNA: TGTGCCAGCAGCGGCCGGGACAGGGAGTACGAGCAGTACTTC. Amino acid sequence: CASSGRDREYEQYF.

The rearrangement uses TRBV24-1 and TRBJ2-7; D may be TRBD1 (7 bases). Trimming removed 4 bases at V and 2 bases at J, with 14 bases between. This CDR3 has 15 residues. CDR1 KGHDR and CDR2 SFDVKD come from the germline V gene. DNA of the CDR3: TGTGCCACCAGTGAACGCTCAGGGGGGACCTACGAGCAGTACTTC. It codes for CATSERSGGTYEQYF.

The chain uses TRBV7-3 and TRBJ2-6, with D perhaps TRBD1 (5 bases). Trimming left V 6 bases short and J 0 bases short, with 12 bases between. CDR1 is SGHTA and CDR2 is FQGTGA in the germline V gene. The CDR3 runs 16 residues. This chain's CDR3 is CASSQQGSSGANVLTF. The DNA of the CDR3 is TGTGCCAGCAGTCAGCAGGGTAGCTCTGGGGCCAACGTCCTGACTTTC.

The chain has TRBV24-1 and TRBJ2-7; D is perhaps TRBD1 (6 bases). The CDR3 is made up of 12 amino acids. V dropped 5 bases and J dropped 6 bases, with 10 bases sitting between them. Germline CDR1 reads KGHDR; CDR2 reads SFDVKD. Here the CDR3 reads CATSGQGFEQYF. CDR3 DNA: TGTGCCACCAGTGGCCAGGGGTTCGAGCAGTACTTC.

The genes are TRBV9 and TRBJ1-1; D ambiguous. The germline V and J ends were trimmed by 0 bases and 4 bases, with 16 bases remaining between them. The CDR3 has 16 residues. Germline values: CDR1 SGDLS, CDR2 YYNGEE. The CDR3 bases are TGTGCCAGCAGCGTAGCCGAGGGAGTGGTCGGCACTGAAGCTTTCTTT. Its protein is CASSVAEGVVGTEAFF. Full variable domain (rest looked up from reference TRBV9 and TRBJ1-1): DSGVTQTPKHLITATGQRVTLRCSPRSGDLSVYWYQQSLDQGLQFLIQYYNGEERAKGNILERFSAQQFPDLHSELNLSSLELGDSALYFCASSVAEGVVGTEAFFGQGTRLTVV.

The gene calls are TRBV5-1 and TRBJ1-4; the match to TRBD1 covers 9 bases. The germline V gene encodes CDR1 SGHRS and CDR2 YFSETQ. The CDR3 is 16 residues long. V was clipped by 0 bases and J by 0 bases; unmatched bases: 0. The CDR3 DNA sequence: TGCGCCAGCAGCTTGGACAGGGGGCCAACTAATGAAAAACTGTTTTTT. This encodes CASSLDRGPTNEKLFF.

DNA of the CDR3: TGTGCCAGCAGCACTTCAGGTGATTCGAATGAAAAACTGTTTTTT. It translates to CASSTSGDSNEKLFF. The V and J genes are TRBV9 and TRBJ1-4, with D unresolved. The V end lost 4 bases, the J end lost 5 bases, and 15 bases lay between the germline ends. The CDR3 is 15 amino acids. The germline V gene has CDR1 SGDLS and CDR2 YYNGEE.